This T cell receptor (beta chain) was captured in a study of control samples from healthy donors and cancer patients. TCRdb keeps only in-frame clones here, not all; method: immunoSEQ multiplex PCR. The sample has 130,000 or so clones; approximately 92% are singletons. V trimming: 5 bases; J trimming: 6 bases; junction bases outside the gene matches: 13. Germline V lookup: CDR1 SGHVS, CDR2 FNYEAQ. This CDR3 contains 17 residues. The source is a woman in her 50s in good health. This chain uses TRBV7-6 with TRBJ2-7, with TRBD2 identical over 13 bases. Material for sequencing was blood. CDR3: CASSPVGLAGVAVEQYF. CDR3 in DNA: TGTGCCAGCAGCCCCGTCGGACTAGCGGGAGTCGCTGTCGAGCAGTACTTC.